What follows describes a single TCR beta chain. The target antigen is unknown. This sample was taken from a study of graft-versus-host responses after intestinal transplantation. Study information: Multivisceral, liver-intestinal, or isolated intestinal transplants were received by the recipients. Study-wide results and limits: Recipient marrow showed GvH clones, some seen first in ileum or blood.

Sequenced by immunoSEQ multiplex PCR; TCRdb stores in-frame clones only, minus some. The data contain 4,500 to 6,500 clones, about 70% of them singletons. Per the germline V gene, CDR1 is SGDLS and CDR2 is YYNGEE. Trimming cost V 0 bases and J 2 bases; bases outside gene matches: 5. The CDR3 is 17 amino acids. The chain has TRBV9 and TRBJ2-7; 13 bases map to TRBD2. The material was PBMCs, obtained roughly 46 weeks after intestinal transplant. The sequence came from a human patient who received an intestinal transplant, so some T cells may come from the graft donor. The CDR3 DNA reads TGTGCCAGCAGCGTAGGACTAGCGGGGGGCTCCCCCTACGAGCAGTACTTC. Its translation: CASSVGLAGGSPYEQYF.